Below are 27 T cell receptor beta chains sequenced from a single sample in a study of T cells after yellow fever vaccination. Each CDR3 protein gets one entry after TCRdb re-called the 5' RACE reads with MiXCR. The data contain some 290,000 distinct CDR3 sequences, 9.5% to 12% of them singletons. The specimen comprised CD4+ T cells sorted from PBMCs, sampled 45 days after the yellow fever booster vaccination. The source of these receptors is a man aged 18 to 35 who received the YFV17D yellow fever vaccine.

This clonotype has a count of ten or more. The rearrangement links TRBV5-1 to TRBJ1-1; D remains ambiguous. The V gene's germline CDR1 is SGHRS and CDR2 YFSETQ. The CDR3 is 14 amino acids. The ends were cut back, 1 base at V and 1 base at J, with 8 bases in the middle. The CDR3 region is CASSLNGANTEAFF. CDR3 nucleotide sequence: TGCGCCAGCAGCTTGAACGGTGCGAACACTGAAGCTTTCTTT.

This clonotype was seen a handful of times. J is TRBJ1-2 and V is TRBV5-1, with 11 bases matching TRBD1. The CDR3 length is 16 residues. Per germline, CDR1 SGHRS and CDR2 YFSETQ. The trim removed 1 base at V and 2 bases at J, leaving 4 bases unmatched. CDR3: CASSLRTGGLNYGYTF. CDR3 coding DNA: TGCGCCAGCAGCTTGCGGACAGGGGGCCTAAACTATGGCTACACCTTC.

This clonotype appeared a few times. The chain employs TRBV5-1 and TRBJ2-2; D remains ambiguous. There are 15 residues in the CDR3. V lost 0 bases, J lost 1 base, and 7 bases lay in between. The germline gives CDR1 SGHRS, CDR2 YFSETQ. CDR3 amino acids: CASSLEVGNTGELFF. Written as DNA, the CDR3 is TGCGCCAGCAGCTTGGAAGTCGGGAACACCGGGGAGCTGTTTTTT.

The CDR3, as DNA: TGTGCCAGCAGTTATCATAGGGGGCGGGAAGGGAATGAGCAGTTCTTC. Protein sequence: CASSYHRGREGNEQFF. This rearrangement joins TRBV6-5 to TRBJ2-1, with D perhaps TRBD1 (7 bases). Germline V CDR1 and CDR2: MNHEY, SVGAGI. This CDR3 is built from 16 residues. Deletions cut 3 bases from V and 7 bases from J, with 19 bases between.

The chain carries TRBV6-2 or TRBV6-3 and TRBJ2-3; D is possibly TRBD2 (6 bases). Germline V CDR1 and CDR2: MNHEY, SVGEGT. The CDR3 runs 14 residues. V shed 5 bases and J shed 6 bases, with 15 bases lying between them. Here the CDR3 DNA reads TGTGCCAGCAGTAGGCGGGGTTTCATCGATACGCAGTATTTT. Translated, it gives CASSRRGFIDTQYF.

The chain links TRBV20-1 to TRBJ1-2, with 8 bases lining up with TRBD1. J gave up 6 bases and V 3 bases, and 18 bases lay outside the gene matches. In germline, CDR1 is DFQATT, CDR2 SNEGSKA (reference sequence). CDR3 length: 17 residues. CDR3 protein: CSASPIEGQGFDNGYTF. As DNA, the CDR3 is TGCAGTGCTAGTCCCATTGAAGGACAGGGATTCGACAATGGCTACACCTTC.

Written as DNA, the CDR3 is TGCAGTGCTAGTCGGGACAGGCAATCTTATGGCTACACCTTC. Protein product: CSASRDRQSYGYTF. V and J are TRBV20-1 and TRBJ1-2; 8 nucleotides align to TRBD1. Germline lookup yields CDR1 DFQATT and CDR2 SNEGSKA (reference sequence). The CDR3 totals 14 residues. V lost 3 bases and J lost 5; bases outside the gene matches: 8.

This clonotype has a handful of counts. Here the CDR3 reads CASSQDYRAPDTQYF. The CDR3 coding sequence is TGTGCCAGCAGCCAAGATTACAGGGCCCCAGATACGCAGTATTTT. The chain has TRBV4-2 and TRBJ2-3; tentatively, D is TRBD1 (6 bases). The CDR3 sequence is 15 residues long. The germline V and J ends were trimmed by 0 bases and 4 bases, with 11 bases remaining between them. Germline assignment: CDR1 LGHNA and CDR2 YNFKEQ.

In this sample, this clonotype turned up many times. The chain links TRBV4-3 to TRBJ1-5, with TRBD1 as a possible D gene (5 bases). The V and J ends lost 3 bases and 3 bases respectively, with 18 bases between them. This CDR3 comprises 17 residues. Germline V lookup: CDR1 LGHNA, CDR2 YSLEER. The CDR3 DNA follows: TGCGCCAGCAGCCAGTCGCCCGGCCGAGGGACCAATCAGCCCCAGCATTTT. Translating gives CASSQSPGRGTNQPQHF.

This clonotype was picked up a small number of times. The chain has TRBV5-1 and TRBJ2-7, with D unclear. With 0 bases removed from V and 4 bases from J, the gap between germline ends came to 14 bases. CDR1 is SGHRS, CDR2 YFSETQ, per germline. The CDR3 runs 15 residues. CDR3 region: CASSLGARSGYEQYF. DNA for the CDR3: TGCGCCAGCAGCTTGGGGGCTAGGTCCGGATACGAGCAGTACTTC. The whole variable domain, remainder taken from reference TRBV5-1 and TRBJ2-7, is KAGVTQTPRYLIKTRGQQVTLSCSPISGHRSVSWYQQTPGQGLQFLFEYFSETQRNKGNFPGRFSGRQFSNSRSEMNVSTLELGDSALYLCASSLGARSGYEQYFGPGTRLTVT.

This clonotype was detected only a few times. The chain combines TRBV6-1 with TRBJ1-2, with D tentatively TRBD1 (5 bases). Trimming took 6 bases from V and 8 from J, leaving 19 bases between them. Germline loops: CDR1 MNHNS, CDR2 SASEGT. The CDR3 covers 14 residues. The CDR3 DNA reads TGTGCCAGCAGGGAACCGGGGGGTCCGGTGGGCTACACCTTC. It encodes CASREPGGPVGYTF.

This clonotype was seen a few times. This rearrangement joins TRBV12-3 or TRBV12-4 to TRBJ1-2; TRBD1 agrees at 7 bases. The CDR3 covers 12 residues. V dropped 4 bases and J dropped 6; count of bases not matched to a gene: 2. CDR3: CASSYTGDGYTF. DNA of the CDR3: TGTGCCAGCAGTTATACAGGGGATGGCTACACCTTC.

CDR3 bases: TGTGCCAGCAGTTACCAAGATACGCAGTATTTT. Its translation: CASSYQDTQYF. The rearrangement links TRBV6-6 to TRBJ2-3; D is ambiguous. V lost 2 bases, J lost 5 bases, and 2 bases lay in between. The CDR3 has 11 amino acids. Germline V gene data show CDR1 as MNHNY and CDR2 as SVGAGI (reference sequence).

This clonotype was observed at least ten times. The CDR3 DNA reads TGCGCCAGCAGCTGGGGGACTAGCGGGGGGCAAGAGACCCAGTACTTC. Protein sequence: CASSWGTSGGQETQYF. The chain uses TRBV5-1 and TRBJ2-5, with 15 bases identical to TRBD2. The CDR3 has 16 residues. Germline CDR1 reads SGHRS; CDR2 reads YFSETQ. V was pared by 3 bases and J by 2 bases, with 2 bases of the junction left unmatched.

CDR3: CASIRAGGHQPQHF. The CDR3 DNA follows: TGTGCCAGCATCCGGGCAGGGGGCCATCAGCCCCAGCATTTT. The gene calls are TRBV21-1 and TRBJ1-5; the table's D call, TRBD1, has no DNA check behind it. TRBV21-1 is a recognized pseudogene. This CDR3 region has 14 residues.

This clonotype showed up many times. CDR3 residues: CASSPRPSTDTQYF. For the CDR3, the DNA is TGTGCCAGCAGTCCCCGCCCCAGCACAGATACGCAGTATTTT. V is TRBV27 and J is TRBJ2-3; D gene unclear. The germline V gene has CDR1 MNHEY and CDR2 SMNVEV (reference sequence). Between the trimmed V and J ends, which lost 5 bases and 0 bases, there was a span of 9 bases. The CDR3 extends over 14 amino acids.

At least ten counts were recorded for this clonotype. The rearrangement joins TRBV7-8 to TRBJ2-3; D is undetermined. Germline CDR1 and CDR2: SGHVS and FQNEAQ. The CDR3 has 10 amino acids. V shed 8 bases and J shed 6 bases, with 6 bases lying between them. CDR3 coding DNA: TGTGCCAGCGCTGGGGATACGCAGTATTTT. It is translated as CASAGDTQYF.

In its sample, this clonotype was seen a few times. The chain is built from TRBV7-2 and TRBJ2-1, with 8 nucleotides matching TRBD2. The germline V gene has CDR1 SGHTA and CDR2 FQGNSA. This CDR3 has 15 residues. V gave up 1 base and J gave up 11 bases; unmatched junction bases: 10. The CDR3 DNA reads TGTGCCAGCAGCTTAGGAGTAGCGGGGCCCCCAAAGCAGTTCTTC. Its translation is CASSLGVAGPPKQFF. The variable domain in full, completed from reference TRBV7-2 and TRBJ2-1, reads GAGVSQSPSNKVTEKGKDVELRCDPISGHTALYWYRQSLGQGLEFLIYFQGNSAPDKSGLPSDRFSAERTGGSVSTLTIQRTQQEDSAVYLCASSLGVAGPPKQFFGPGTRLTVL.

This clonotype was detected a few times. V and J are TRBV29-1 and TRBJ1-1; D not resolved. The CDR3 runs 14 residues. The V and J ends lost 8 bases and 1 base respectively, with 17 bases between them. Germline CDR1 SQVTM, CDR2 ANQGSEA. DNA for the CDR3: TGCAGCACCTTGATACACCGGGGGAACACTGAAGCTTTCTTT. Translation: CSTLIHRGNTEAFF.

The V call is TRBV20-1, the J call TRBJ1-1; 8 nucleotides match TRBD1. Germline CDR1 DFQATT, CDR2 SNEGSKA (reference sequence). This CDR3 has 13 residues. The trim removed 2 bases at V and 5 bases at J, leaving 4 bases unmatched. In DNA, the CDR3 is TGCAGTGCTAGACACCGGACAGGGACTGAAGCTTTCTTT. It translates to CSARHRTGTEAFF.

This clonotype has only a few counts. This chain connects TRBV6-1 to TRBJ1-4, with 8 bases fitting TRBD1. The CDR3 consists of 13 residues. The germline gives CDR1 MNHNS, CDR2 SASEGT. V lost 8 bases, J lost 8 bases, and 7 bases stayed unmatched. The CDR3 here is CASRVDRDEKLFF. The CDR3 DNA reads TGTGCCAGCCGGGTGGACAGGGACGAAAAACTGTTTTTT.

The chain links TRBV4-1 to TRBJ2-2; 7 bases are a match to TRBD1. Germline trimming cut 1 base from V and 5 bases from J; bases unmatched to any gene: 4. This CDR3 is 15 amino acids long. In germline, CDR1 is MGHRA, CDR2 YSYEKL. CDR3 sequence: CASSQALTGTGELFF. Here the CDR3 DNA reads TGCGCCAGCAGCCAAGCTCTGACAGGGACCGGGGAGCTGTTTTTT.

V usage is TRBV7-2 and J usage is TRBJ2-5; D might be TRBD1 or TRBD2, each matching 6 bases. The CDR3 loop spans 13 amino acids. Germline V gene data show CDR1 as SGHTA and CDR2 as FQGNSA. Trimming stripped 5 bases from V and 4 bases from J, with 11 bases between. The CDR3 DNA reads TGTGCCAGCAGCCGAAGGGGGGTAGAGACCCAGTACTTC. As protein: CASSRRGVETQYF.

This clonotype showed up just a few times. The J gene is TRBJ2-7, the V gene TRBV20-1, with 10 positions matching TRBD1. V gave up 5 bases and J gave up 1 base; unmatched junction bases: 5. CDR3 length: 14 amino acids. Per the germline V gene, CDR1 is DFQATT and CDR2 is SNEGSKA (reference sequence). The DNA for the CDR3 is TGCAGTGCTCTGCGACAGGGGGCTTCCTACGAGCAGTACTTC. Encoded protein: CSALRQGASYEQYF.

This clonotype was observed a handful of times. J is TRBJ2-5 and V is TRBV7-2; 10 bases map to TRBD1. Per germline, CDR1 SGHTA and CDR2 FQGNSA. J was trimmed by 0 bases and V by 7 bases; bases with no gene match: 8. The CDR3 covers 16 residues. DNA for the CDR3: TGTGCCAGCACTGGACAGGGGGGCAACCACCAAGAGACCCAGTACTTC. The encoded protein is CASTGQGGNHQETQYF.

The rearrangement joins TRBV18 to TRBJ1-1; D is possibly TRBD1 (5 bases). CDR1 and CDR2 (germline): KGHSH, LQKENI. The CDR3 has 12 residues. The V end was cut by 4 bases, the J end by 8 bases, with 11 bases between. The DNA of the CDR3 is TGTGCCAGCTCACTGGCAGGGCCCGAAGCTTTCTTT. It encodes CASSLAGPEAFF.

This clonotype was seen a few times. The CDR3 DNA reads as TGTGCCAGTACTTTTGCGGGGTTGAGTACAGATACGCAGTATTTT. Translated: CASTFAGLSTDTQYF. V is TRBV9 and J is TRBJ2-3; possibly TRBD2 for D (6 bases). The germline V and J ends were trimmed by 8 bases and 3 bases, with 19 bases remaining between them. Germline lookup yields CDR1 SGDLS and CDR2 YYNGEE. The CDR3 totals 15 residues.